These T cell receptor beta chains were read from a single sample in a study of T cells in Graves' hyperthyroidism and ophthalmopathy. TCRdb re-called the multiplex PCR reads with MiXCR, one entry per CDR3 protein. The sample holds hundreds of thousands of distinct CDR3 sequences, around 15% seen once. The sample comprised blood. The receptor set was obtained from a woman aged 25 to 39 with Graves' hyperthyroidism. The CDR3 runs from the conserved cysteine through the conserved F or W. Each record gives: D gene, V gene, clone size, J gene, CDR3 DNA, CDR3 protein. A D gene is named only where the DNA matches it firmly. Clone size is shown for a subset of rows, as once, few, many or a class of expanded clone.

>.|TRBV20-1|.|TRBJ2-7
TGCAGTGCCAGGGGATCGGACGGCTACGAGCAGTACTTC
CSARGSDGYEQYF
>.|TRBV27|few|TRBJ1-1
TGTGCCAGCAGTCAAAGGGGTGCCTCAAGGCGAGCACTTAACCACTTGGCCATGAACACTGAAGCTTTCTTT
CASSQRGASRRALNHLAMNTEAFF
>TRBD1|TRBV7-7|few|TRBJ2-1
TGTGCTAGCAGTTCCTTCACAACAGGGGGTGAGCAGTTCTTC
CASSSFTTGGEQFF
>.|TRBV3-1|many|TRBJ2-5
TGTGCCAGCAGCAGGAAGACCCAGTACTTC
CASSRKTQYF
>.|TRBV30|many|TRBJ2-1
TGTGCCTGGAGTGGCCAGGGCAATGAGCAGTTCTTC
CAWSGQGNEQFF
>.|TRBV18|few|TRBJ2-6
TGTGCCAGCTCGCCCTCGGGGGGGGCCAACGTCCTGACTTTC
CASSPSGGANVLTF
>TRBD1|TRBV10-2|.|TRBJ2-7
TGCGCCAGTTCGACAGGGGTTCTATACGAGCAGTACTTC
CASSTGVLYEQYF
>TRBD2|TRBV5-1|.|TRBJ2-5
TGCGCCAGCAGCTCCGGGACTAGCGGGAATTGGGAGACCCAGTACTTC
CASSSGTSGNWETQYF
>.|TRBV7-8|.|TRBJ2-7
TGTGCCAGCAGCTTAGCTGACAGGAACTACGAGCAGTACTTC
CASSLADRNYEQYF
>TRBD1|TRBV12-3/TRBV12-4|.|TRBJ1-1
TGTGCCAGCAGCCCCGAAACAGGGGGCGCTAGGAACACTGAAGCTTTCTTT
CASSPETGGARNTEAFF
>.|TRBV27|.|TRBJ1-5
TGTGCCAGCGGAGGCGGACGGTTTGGAAGCAATCAGCCCCAGCATTTT
CASGGGRFGSNQPQHF
>TRBD2|TRBV28|many|TRBJ2-2
TGTGCCAGCAGTTCCCCGTGGGCTAGCGGGAGGTCCGGGGAGCTGTTTTTT
CASSSPWASGRSGELFF
>TRBD2|TRBV20-1|many|TRBJ2-1
TGCAGTGCTGTAGCGGGAGGGATGGGAAATGAGCAGTTCTTC
CSAVAGGMGNEQFF
>.|TRBV2|many|TRBJ2-7
TGTGCCAGCAAGGGACCGTTAGTAAGAGAGCAGTACTTC
CASKGPLVREQYF
>.|TRBV5-1|few|TRBJ2-6
TGCGCCAGCAGGGCGGCGACTGGGGCCAACGTCCTGACTTTC
CASRAATGANVLTF
>TRBD2|TRBV28|.|TRBJ2-3
TGTGCCAGCAGTGTCGGACTAGCGGGAGGACCCGCAGATACGCAGTATTTT
CASSVGLAGGPADTQYF
>.|TRBV19|.|TRBJ2-5
TGTGCCAGTAGTAAACGGGACAATTTAGAGACCCAGTACTTC
CASSKRDNLETQYF
>TRBD2|TRBV29-1|many|TRBJ2-1
TGCAGCCTGATCGGAGTGGCTAGCGGGAGTGATGAGCAGTTCTTC
CSLIGVASGSDEQFF
>.|TRBV20-1|few|TRBJ2-1
TGCAGTGCTAACACGGACGATGACAATGAGCAGTTCTTC
CSANTDDDNEQFF
>TRBD1|TRBV28|many|TRBJ1-1
TGTGCCAGCAGTTTGCCAGACAGGGGAGGGCCTGAAGCTTTCTTT
CASSLPDRGGPEAFF
>.|TRBV28|.|TRBJ1-5
TGTGCCAGCAGTTTATGGGCAGGGGATCAGCCCCAGCATTTT
CASSLWAGDQPQHF
>TRBD1|TRBV29-1|.|TRBJ1-1
TGCAGCGTGCCCGGCTCGACAGGGGAGGCTTTCTTT
CSVPGSTGEAFF
>TRBD2|TRBV7-9|many|TRBJ2-7
TGTGCCAGCAGCTCAGGGAGGGAGAAGGCCTACGAGCAGTACTTC
CASSSGREKAYEQYF